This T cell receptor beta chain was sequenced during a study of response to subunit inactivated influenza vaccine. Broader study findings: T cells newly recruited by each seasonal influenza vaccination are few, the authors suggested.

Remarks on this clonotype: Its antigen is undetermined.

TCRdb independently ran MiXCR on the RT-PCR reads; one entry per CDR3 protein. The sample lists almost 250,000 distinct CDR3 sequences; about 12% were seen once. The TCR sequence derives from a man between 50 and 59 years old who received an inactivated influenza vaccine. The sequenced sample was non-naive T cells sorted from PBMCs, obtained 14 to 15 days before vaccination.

The CDR3 is CASSPSVTSFEKGAQYF. In nucleotides, the CDR3 is TGTGCCAGCAGCCCCTCCGTTACTTCATTCGAAAAAGGGGCCCAGTACTTC. The chain is built from TRBV3-1 and TRBJ2-5, with D possibly matching TRBD1 (5 bases). The V gene lost 4 bases and the J gene lost 9 bases, with 27 bases spanning the gap. The V gene's germline CDR1 is LGHDT and CDR2 YNNKEL (reference sequence). This CDR3 is 17 amino acids long.